Shown below are 29 T cell receptor beta chains from a single sample sequenced in a study of T-cell reconstitution after alpha-beta-depleted transplantation in children. The TCRbeta library incorporated unique molecular identifiers. TCRdb used MiXCR to reprocess the PCR reads, holding one entry per CDR3 protein. The table lists some 250,000 distinct CDR3 sequences, around 12% of them singletons. Sequencing used PBMCs from the stem cell graft donor, obtained from the stem cell graft. The receptors shown here come from a human donor who donated a stem cell graft to a child with acute lymphoblastic leukemia.

This clonotype has at least ten counts. The chain recombines TRBV20-1 with TRBJ2-3, with TRBD2 identical over 10 bases. V trimming: 6 bases; J trimming: 6 bases; junction bases outside the gene matches: 12. CDR3 size: 15 residues. Germline loops: CDR1 DFQATT, CDR2 SNEGSKA (reference sequence). The CDR3 here is CSAAPSGSSYDTQYF. DNA for the CDR3: TGCAGTGCCGCCCCTAGCGGGAGTTCTTATGATACGCAGTATTTT.

The rearrangement joins TRBV7-2 to TRBJ2-7, with D perhaps being TRBD1 or TRBD2 (6 bases each). The CDR3 has 16 residues. The V end lost 6 bases, the J end lost 0 bases, and 18 bases lay between the germline ends. Germline V gene sequence: CDR1 SGHTA, CDR2 FQGNSA. The CDR3 DNA is TGTGCCAGCAGTCGAGGGGGGCGGAAGAGCTCCTACGAGCAGTACTTC. Translated: CASSRGGRKSSYEQYF.

This clonotype showed up many times. The chain combines TRBV5-1 with TRBJ1-1; D is unclear. The V end was cut by 1 base, the J end by 0 bases, with 7 bases between. This CDR3 has 14 amino acids. The germline V gene encodes CDR1 SGHRS and CDR2 YFSETQ. The CDR3 DNA follows: TGCGCCAGCAGCTTGATCTCACTGAACACTGAAGCTTTCTTT. Its protein is CASSLISLNTEAFF.

This clonotype occurred many times. The CDR3 DNA reads as TGCAGTGCACCCACCTACAATGAGCAGTTCTTC. Amino acids: CSAPTYNEQFF. The chain recombines TRBV20-1 with TRBJ2-1; no reliable D call. The V end was cut by 6 bases, the J end by 2 bases, with 5 bases between. Per the germline V gene, CDR1 is DFQATT and CDR2 is SNEGSKA (reference sequence). The CDR3 totals 11 residues.

The gene calls are TRBV20-1 and TRBJ2-2; weak D call: TRBD2 (5 bases). Germline V lookup: CDR1 DFQATT, CDR2 SNEGSKA (reference sequence). The CDR3 is 13 amino acids. This CDR3 is CTAENQNTGELFF. Written as DNA, the CDR3 is TGCACAGCGGAGAATCAAAACACCGGGGAGCTGTTTTTT.

As concerns this clonotype: This sequence may be a read error, since a much larger clone differs from it by one base. The chain links TRBV7-8 to TRBJ2-7; D may be TRBD1 (6 bases). Germline CDR1 and CDR2: SGHVS and FQNEAQ. The CDR3 covers 13 residues. V was clipped by 3 bases and J by 2 bases, with 8 bases between them. The CDR3: CASSFRQAYEQYF. The DNA of the CDR3 is TGTGCCAGCAGCTTCCGACAGGCCTACGAGCAGTACTTC.

This rearrangement joins TRBV20-1 to TRBJ2-3; 7 nucleotides align to TRBD2. CDR3 length equals 15 residues. Germline V gives CDR1 DFQATT, CDR2 SNEGSKA (reference sequence). J lost 0 bases, V lost 7 bases, and 10 bases had no gene match. Written as DNA, the CDR3 is TGCAGTGTCCGGCATGGGGGGGGGAGCACAGATACGCAGTATTTT. This translates into CSVRHGGGSTDTQYF.

In this sample, this clonotype turned up many times. The genes are TRBV27 and TRBJ1-2; 9 bases are a match to TRBD1. Germline loops: CDR1 MNHEY, CDR2 SMNVEV (reference sequence). The length of the CDR3 is 14 residues. The trim removed 5 bases at V and 5 bases at J, leaving 6 bases unmatched. The CDR3 DNA reads TGTGCCAGCAGTCTGACAGGGGGACTTTATGGCTACACCTTC. Its translation: CASSLTGGLYGYTF.

The table lists this clonotype with many counts. This rearrangement joins TRBV6-2 or TRBV6-3 to TRBJ2-7; a possible D gene is TRBD2 (5 bases). CDR1 is MNHEY and CDR2 is SVGEGT in the germline V gene. The CDR3 sequence is 16 residues long. The V gene lost 2 bases and the J gene lost 3 bases, with 17 bases spanning the gap. In DNA, the CDR3 is TGTGCCAGCAGTTACCGAGAGCGGCCCAACTTCTACGAGCAGTACTTC. Its protein product is CASSYRERPNFYEQYF.

This clonotype was detected many times. The chain links TRBV29-1 to TRBJ2-7; D gene unclear. The CDR3 extends over 12 amino acids. Germline V gene lookup returns CDR1 SQVTM and CDR2 ANQGSEA. V lost 4 bases and J lost 0, with 7 bases in between. CDR3 amino acids: CSVVKGSYEQYF. In DNA, the CDR3 is TGCAGCGTTGTGAAGGGCTCCTACGAGCAGTACTTC.

As to this clonotype: This sequence may be a read error, since a much larger clone differs from it by one base. V gene TRBV15 combines with J gene TRBJ2-5; D remains unclear. V was clipped by 4 bases and J by 1 base, with 16 bases between them. This CDR3 contains 16 residues. CDR1 is LNHNV and CDR2 is YYDKDF in the germline V gene (reference sequence). CDR3 sequence: CATSTDRVRLQETQYF. In DNA, the CDR3 is TGTGCCACCAGCACAGATCGGGTCAGACTCCAAGAGACCCAGTACTTC. Using reference TRBV15 and TRBJ2-5 for the parts outside the CDR3, the full variable domain is DAMVIQNPRYQVTQFGKPVTLSCSQTLNHNVMYWYQQKSSQAPKLLFHYYDKDFNNEADTPDNFQSRRPNTSFCFLDIRSPGLGDTAMYLCATSTDRVRLQETQYFGPGTRLLVL.

This clonotype came up many times. This chain uses TRBV7-8 with TRBJ2-1; possible D gene TRBD2, 6 bases. The CDR3 is made up of 13 amino acids. Germline V lookup: CDR1 SGHVS, CDR2 FQNEAQ. The V and J ends lost 6 bases and 10 bases respectively, with 16 bases between them. CDR3 in amino acids: CASSPRDSPEQFF. The DNA of the CDR3 is TGTGCCAGCAGTCCCCGGGACTCCCCCGAGCAGTTCTTC. The full variable domain, rest sourced from reference TRBV7-8 and TRBJ2-1, is GAGVSQSPRYKVAKRGQDVALRCDPISGHVSLFWYQQALGQGPEFLTYFQNEAQLDKSGLPSDRFFAERPEGSVSTLKIQRTQQEDSAVYLCASSPRDSPEQFFGPGTRLTVL.

There are a few counts of this clonotype. The V and J genes are TRBV15 and TRBJ2-7, with D hard to call. Germline V lookup: CDR1 LNHNV, CDR2 YYDKDF (reference sequence). The CDR3 totals 15 residues. V lost 1 base to trimming and J lost 2 bases, with 12 bases between them. CDR3 bases: TGTGCCACCAGCAGAGCTGGGGTTGACGCCTACGAGCAGTACTTC. It is translated as CATSRAGVDAYEQYF.

This clonotype has at least ten counts. The chain has TRBV20-1 and TRBJ1-5; D call uncertain. Germline V gene sequence: CDR1 DFQATT, CDR2 SNEGSKA (reference sequence). V shed 6 bases and J shed 5 bases, with 20 bases lying between them. CDR3 length: 15 amino acids. The CDR3 sequence is CSASGPPESHQPQHF. DNA for the CDR3: TGCAGTGCCTCAGGCCCCCCGGAGAGCCATCAGCCCCAGCATTTT.

The chain recombines TRBV7-6 with TRBJ2-3, with 10 bases identical to TRBD2. The germline CDR1 and CDR2 sequences are SGHVS and FNYEAQ. The V and J ends lost 2 bases and 4 bases, in that order; junction bases with no gene match: 6. This CDR3 spans 16 amino acids. The CDR3 here is CASSLLAGDGADTQYF. Here the CDR3 DNA reads TGTGCCAGCAGCTTACTAGCGGGAGATGGGGCAGATACGCAGTATTTT.

This clonotype was counted at least ten times. The genes are TRBV12-3 or TRBV12-4 and TRBJ2-7; possible D gene TRBD1, 6 bases. V lost 7 bases, J lost 6 bases, and 22 bases lay in between. This CDR3 is 15 amino acids long. The CDR3 sequence: CASKPAGRGASEQYF. CDR3 DNA sequence: TGTGCCAGCAAGCCGGCAGGCAGGGGAGCTTCCGAGCAGTACTTC.

This clonotype came up many times. The rearrangement uses TRBV7-2 and TRBJ1-1; D call uncertain. Trimming shortened V by 5 bases and J by 4 bases, and 14 bases separated the two germline ends. This CDR3 is built from 14 residues. Per the germline V gene, CDR1 is SGHTA and CDR2 is FQGNSA. The CDR3 region has the DNA TGTGCCAGCAGCCAAGACCTGGGAGGCACTGAAGCTTTCTTT. Amino acids: CASSQDLGGTEAFF.

A word on this clonotype: A much larger clone differs from this one at a single base, so this may be a read error. The chain combines TRBV11-2 with TRBJ1-1, with no clear D. This CDR3 comprises 14 residues. V was pared by 5 bases and J by 6 bases, with 16 bases between. Per the germline V gene, CDR1 is SGHAT and CDR2 is FQNNGV. The CDR3 sequence: CASSAGDLHPEAFF. CDR3 nucleotides: TGTGCCAGCAGCGCCGGGGATTTGCACCCTGAAGCTTTCTTT.

The V gene is TRBV20-1, the J gene TRBJ1-2; TRBD1 might be the D (5 bases). Germline V lookup: CDR1 DFQATT, CDR2 SNEGSKA (reference sequence). Trimming pared 0 bases from V and 7 bases from J, leaving 9 bases between. The CDR3 is 12 amino acids. This chain's CDR3 is CSARDPGIGYTF. The CDR3 nucleotides read TGCAGTGCTAGAGATCCAGGGATTGGCTACACCTTC.

This clonotype was picked up many times. The chain carries TRBV6-5 and TRBJ2-3; 8 nucleotides match TRBD1. The CDR3 spans 14 residues. Germline loops: CDR1 MNHEY, CDR2 SVGAGI. V was clipped by 6 bases and J by 5 bases; unmatched bases: 7. DNA of the CDR3: TGTGCCAGCAGACGGACAGGGTCGGGAGATACGCAGTATTTT. Its translation: CASRRTGSGDTQYF.

This clonotype was observed at least ten times. V is TRBV29-1 and J is TRBJ2-1, with a weak D call TRBD2 (6 bases). The CDR3 runs 14 residues. Trimming removed 0 bases from V and 12 bases from J, with 18 bases in between. CDR1 is SQVTM, CDR2 ANQGSEA, per germline. CDR3 residues: CSVEDLTSLGWQFF. The CDR3 DNA is TGCAGCGTTGAAGACCTGACTAGTTTGGGTTGGCAGTTCTTC.

This clonotype was detected many times. J is TRBJ2-1 and V is TRBV2; D is possibly TRBD2 (6 bases). This CDR3 contains 15 residues. From germline, CDR1 is SNHLY and CDR2 FYNNEI. Trimming pared 8 bases from V and 7 bases from J, leaving 21 bases between. As DNA, the CDR3 is TGTGCCAGCCTCGATCGGGGTAATGGAGGGAATGAGCAGTTCTTC. It yields the protein CASLDRGNGGNEQFF.

Concerning this clonotype: At one boundary the junction diverges from the germline segment, which might be a read error. This chain joins TRBV5-1 and TRBJ2-6; 7 bases are shared with TRBD1. CDR1 is SGHRS and CDR2 is YFSETQ in the germline V gene. The CDR3 has 15 residues. CDR3 residues: CASSLGQGGANGLTF. CDR3 nucleotide sequence: TGCGCCAGCAGCTTGGGACAGGGTGGGGCCAACGGCCTGACTTTC.

This clonotype was found many times. The chain links TRBV13 to TRBJ2-7, with TRBD1 matching 9 bases. This CDR3 comprises 17 residues. Germline trimming cut 5 bases from V and 3 bases from J; bases unmatched to any gene: 14. CDR1 PRHDT and CDR2 FYEKMQ come from the germline V gene (reference sequence). In DNA, the CDR3 is TGTGCCAGCAGCGTACAGGGGGCGAGCGCCCGCGGCTACGAGCAGTACTTC. Its translation is CASSVQGASARGYEQYF. Full variable domain (missing parts from reference TRBV13 and TRBJ2-7): AAGVIQSPRHLIKEKRETATLKCYPIPRHDTVYWYQQGPGQDPQFLISFYEKMQSDKGSIPDRFSAQQFSDYHSELNMSSLELGDSALYFCASSVQGASARGYEQYFGPGTRLTVT.

This clonotype was counted at least ten times. V usage is TRBV28 and J usage is TRBJ1-2; no firm D call. Germline CDR1 MDHEN, CDR2 SYDVKM. V dropped 5 bases and J dropped 6 bases, with 19 bases sitting between them. The CDR3 is made up of 15 amino acids. The CDR3 is CASSIIIDGLNGYTF. For the CDR3, the DNA is TGTGCCAGCAGTATTATTATCGACGGGTTAAATGGCTACACCTTC.

This clonotype was seen at least ten times. The chain joins TRBV7-3 to TRBJ2-3; 12 bases agree with TRBD2. CDR1 is SGHTA and CDR2 is FQGTGA in the germline V gene. V lost 5 bases, J lost 4 bases, and 7 bases stayed unmatched. This CDR3 is built from 16 residues. CDR3 residues: CASSPTSGRLSDTQYF. The CDR3 DNA is TGTGCCAGCAGCCCAACTAGCGGGAGGCTCTCAGATACGCAGTATTTT.

J is TRBJ1-3 and V is TRBV20-1; 7 positions match TRBD1. The CDR3 consists of 15 residues. Germline loops: CDR1 DFQATT, CDR2 SNEGSKA (reference sequence). Trimming cost V 1 base and J 3 bases; bases outside gene matches: 6. The CDR3 DNA sequence: TGCAGTGCTAGAGCCCGGGGGGACAGTGGAAACACCATATATTTT. Protein: CSARARGDSGNTIYF.

This clonotype has just a few counts. The chain is built from TRBV30 and TRBJ1-3, with a possible D match to TRBD1 (5 bases). V gave up 2 bases and J gave up 0 bases, with 14 bases separating them. This CDR3 contains 16 residues. Germline lookup yields CDR1 GTSNPN and CDR2 SVGIG (reference sequence). The CDR3 loop reads CAWSKGGTSSGNTIYF. The CDR3 DNA reads as TGTGCCTGGAGTAAAGGCGGGACCAGCTCTGGAAACACCATATATTTT.

The rearrangement uses TRBV19 and TRBJ2-7; D possibly corresponds to TRBD2 (6 bases). The CDR3 is made up of 13 amino acids. Between the trimmed V and J ends, which lost 5 bases and 6 bases, there was a span of 14 bases. CDR1 LNHDA and CDR2 SQIVND come from the germline V gene (reference sequence). The CDR3 nucleotides are TGTGCCAGTAGTCCGACGGCTAGCGTCGAGCAGTACTTC. Translating it yields CASSPTASVEQYF.